The 7 T cell receptor beta chains below were found in one sample sequenced in a study of technical replicates of blood from a handful of donors. Using immunoSEQ multiplex PCR, the repertoire was profiled, and TCRdb retains in-frame clones only, with some absent. Of about 81,000 clones in the sample, 75% to 90% were seen once. The source material was PBMCs. These receptors all come from a human donor in good health. Some clones in this sample may be carry-over from other donors' samples.

The chain couples TRBV19 to TRBJ1-5; 9 bases line up with TRBD1. Germline V CDR1 and CDR2: LNHDA, SQIVND (reference sequence). This CDR3 comprises 17 residues. The J segment lost 0 bases and the V segment lost 7 bases, leaving 10 bases of the junction unmatched. Here the CDR3 reads CASNGGQGTSSNQPQHF. The CDR3 DNA sequence: TGTGCCAGTAATGGCGGACAGGGGACCTCTAGCAATCAGCCCCAGCATTTT.

The rearrangement joins TRBV18 to TRBJ1-3; no clear D. The CDR3 length is 15 residues. The germline V and J ends were trimmed by 8 bases and 0 bases, with 14 bases remaining between them. Looked up from germline, CDR1 is KGHSH and CDR2 is LQKENI. The CDR3 DNA sequence: TGTGCCAGCGTTCCGTGGGCGGGCTCTGGAAACACCATATATTTT. Its translation: CASVPWAGSGNTIYF.

The V gene is TRBV27, the J gene TRBJ2-1, with 8 bases fitting TRBD1. CDR1 MNHEY and CDR2 SMNVEV come from the germline V gene (reference sequence). This CDR3 spans 15 amino acids. The V and J ends lost 9 bases and 7 bases, in that order; junction bases with no gene match: 14. CDR3 DNA: TGTGCCAGGAAAATGGGGGACAGGAGTTTGAATGAGCAGTTCTTC. This translates into CARKMGDRSLNEQFF.

The chain has TRBV7-3 and TRBJ1-3; TRBD1 is a possible D gene (5 bases). The CDR3 is 15 amino acids. CDR1 and CDR2 from the germline V gene are SGHTA and FQGTGA. Trimming removed 2 bases at V and 0 bases at J, with 8 bases between. The CDR3 nucleotides read TGTGCCAGCAGCTTAGGGGGGTACTCTGGAAACACCATATATTTT. This encodes CASSLGGYSGNTIYF.

In nucleotides, the CDR3 is TGTGCCTGGAGTGACTCCGGGACAGGGAGGGCCGGGGAGCTGTTTTTT. Its protein product is CAWSDSGTGRAGELFF. This rearrangement joins TRBV30 to TRBJ2-2; 9 bases align to TRBD1. This CDR3 contains 16 residues. V was pared by 1 base and J by 6 bases, with 9 bases of the junction left unmatched. Germline lookup yields CDR1 GTSNPN and CDR2 SVGIG (reference sequence). The full variable domain, rest sourced from reference TRBV30 and TRBJ2-2, is SQTIHQWPATLVQPVGSPLSLECTVEGTSNPNLYWYRQAAGRGLQLLFYSVGIGQISSEVPQNLSASRPQDRQFILSSKKLLLSDSGFYLCAWSDSGTGRAGELFFGEGSRLTVL.

This rearrangement joins TRBV7-8 to TRBJ2-2, with TRBD2 identical over 11 bases. Germline loops: CDR1 SGHVS, CDR2 FQNEAQ. CDR3 length: 14 amino acids. With V trimmed by 10 bases and J by 4 bases, 5 bases remained unmatched. For the CDR3, the DNA is TGTGCCAATGTACTAGCGGGAGCCACCGGGGAGCTGTTTTTT. It codes for CANVLAGATGELFF.

This rearrangement joins TRBV9 to TRBJ2-1; the match to TRBD2 covers 10 bases. Trimming cost V 2 bases and J 4 bases; bases outside gene matches: 0. Germline CDR1 is SGDLS and CDR2 is YYNGEE. CDR3 length equals 14 residues. CDR3: CASSVSGRYNEQFF. In DNA form, the CDR3 reads TGTGCCAGCAGCGTTAGCGGGAGGTACAATGAGCAGTTCTTC.